This T cell receptor (beta chain) was observed in a study of CD8 T cells in ankylosing spondylitis. The length of the CDR3 is 15 residues. The ends were cut back, 9 bases at V and 3 bases at J, with 17 bases in the middle. It was by quantitative 5'-RACE with molecular barcodes that TCR beta libraries were made. Via MiXCR, TCRdb re-called the 5' RACE reads, giving one row per CDR3 protein. The data hold 130,000 or so distinct CDR3 sequences, with roughly 18% observed a single time. In its sample, this clonotype was seen a few times. Its antigen remains unidentified. Regarding the study as a whole: Among TCR beta sequences, a motif of roughly 8 highly homologous variants appeared characteristic of ankylosing spondylitis blood. A subset of motif variants has previously been described in the synovial fluid and blood of reactive arthritis. Reportedly, matched ankylosing spondylitis synovial fluid was significantly enriched for disease-linked clones.

V gene TRBV23-1 combines with J gene TRBJ2-2; D is possibly TRBD2 (6 bases). TRBV23-1 is designated an ORF whose function remains uncertain. The sequenced sample was blood, either unsorted or a sorted T cell fraction (not recorded which). This receptor was taken from a male donor with ankylosing spondylitis. The CDR3 DNA reads as TGCGCCAGACTGGACTATTTGTCAGACACCGGGGAGCTGTTTTTT. Protein: CARLDYLSDTGELFF.